This T cell receptor beta chain was found in a study of blood T cells in healthy people across ages. Regarding the study as a whole: When set beside aged donors, long-lived donors presented more naive CD4+ cells and higher diversity. As age increased, TCR beta diversity per million T cells fell in a roughly linear fashion.

CDR3 length equals 15 residues. The germline gives CDR1 SGHTA, CDR2 FQGTGA. With V trimmed by 2 bases and J by 2 bases, 3 bases remained unmatched. Primers used in a second PCR of about 7 to 11 cycles were a sample-barcoded 5' primer and a J-beta primer mix. Every single cDNA molecule received a tag from a template-switch adaptor with 12 random nucleotides. TCRdb called the 5' RACE reads again in MiXCR, with one record for every CDR3 protein. The sample records roughly 1.6 million distinct CDR3 sequences, about 32% being singletons. The sample holds many counts of this clonotype. Its antigen is still unknown.

This sequence was found in a young woman in good health. The chain couples TRBV7-3 to TRBJ2-5, with TRBD2 matching over 9 bases. Material for sequencing was blood. The CDR3 nucleotides read TGTGCCAGCAGCTTAGGTGCGGGGGGGCAAGAGACCCAGTACTTC. Translated: CASSLGAGGQETQYF.